Listed below are T cell receptor beta chains from one sample, sequenced in a study of blood T cell repertoires in COVID-19. Profiling relied on immunoSEQ multiplex PCR, and the TCRdb table lists in-frame clones only, not all of them. This sample carries 220,000 or so clones, approximately 85% of them seen once, and the ten largest clones take roughly 2%. The source material was PBMCs or T cells enriched from blood (not recorded which). Receptors originate from a woman in her fifties or sixties who had recovered from COVID-19. CDR3s include the opening cysteine and the closing phenylalanine or tryptophan. D genes are given only for firm matches. Clone size is not always given. Where it is, it says once, few, many or a class for expanded clones.

D gene	V gene	clone size	J gene	CDR3 protein	CDR3 DNA
NA	TRBV7-3	once	TRBJ2-1	CASSLMTRNEQFF	TGTGCCAGCAGCTTAATGACTAGGAATGAGCAGTTCTTC
NA	TRBV7-8	NA	TRBJ1-2	CASSPGTPNYGYTF	TGTGCCAGCAGCCCCGGGACACCTAACTATGGCTACACCTTC
NA	TRBV11-3	NA	TRBJ2-7	CASSSPLREQYF	TGTGCCAGCAGCTCCCCCCTCCGCGAGCAGTACTTC
TRBD1	TRBV5-6	NA	TRBJ2-7	CASSLDDRAYEQYF	TGTGCCAGCAGCTTGGATGACAGGGCGTACGAGCAGTACTTC
NA	TRBV5-4	NA	TRBJ2-2	CASSFQYGELFF	TGTGCCAGCAGCTTTCAGTACGGGGAGCTGTTTTTT
NA	TRBV15	NA	TRBJ1-1	CATSRERGGNTEAFF	TGTGCCACCAGCAGAGAACGGGGGGGAAACACTGAAGCTTTCTTT
TRBD1	TRBV15	NA	TRBJ1-2	CATRSTGTRGGYTF	TGTGCCACCAGATCGACAGGGACCCGAGGGGGCTACACCTTC
TRBD2	TRBV4-3	NA	TRBJ2-2	CASSQEAPAGDPGELFF	TGCGCCAGCAGCCAAGAAGCTCCAGCGGGAGATCCCGGGGAGCTGTTTTTT
NA	TRBV19	NA	TRBJ2-3	CASTSLSVSADTQYF	TGTGCCAGTACCTCCCTGTCAGTTTCCGCAGATACGCAGTATTTT
NA	TRBV19	NA	TRBJ1-5	CASSIGTRGANQPQHF	TGTGCCAGTAGTATAGGTACCAGGGGAGCGAATCAGCCCCAGCATTTT
NA	TRBV4-1	NA	TRBJ2-7	CASSHPGKAGYEQYF	TGCGCCAGCAGCCACCCGGGGAAAGCTGGCTACGAGCAGTACTTC
NA	TRBV20-1	NA	TRBJ1-3	CSAGQGNTIYF	TGCAGTGCTGGCCAGGGAAACACCATATATTTT